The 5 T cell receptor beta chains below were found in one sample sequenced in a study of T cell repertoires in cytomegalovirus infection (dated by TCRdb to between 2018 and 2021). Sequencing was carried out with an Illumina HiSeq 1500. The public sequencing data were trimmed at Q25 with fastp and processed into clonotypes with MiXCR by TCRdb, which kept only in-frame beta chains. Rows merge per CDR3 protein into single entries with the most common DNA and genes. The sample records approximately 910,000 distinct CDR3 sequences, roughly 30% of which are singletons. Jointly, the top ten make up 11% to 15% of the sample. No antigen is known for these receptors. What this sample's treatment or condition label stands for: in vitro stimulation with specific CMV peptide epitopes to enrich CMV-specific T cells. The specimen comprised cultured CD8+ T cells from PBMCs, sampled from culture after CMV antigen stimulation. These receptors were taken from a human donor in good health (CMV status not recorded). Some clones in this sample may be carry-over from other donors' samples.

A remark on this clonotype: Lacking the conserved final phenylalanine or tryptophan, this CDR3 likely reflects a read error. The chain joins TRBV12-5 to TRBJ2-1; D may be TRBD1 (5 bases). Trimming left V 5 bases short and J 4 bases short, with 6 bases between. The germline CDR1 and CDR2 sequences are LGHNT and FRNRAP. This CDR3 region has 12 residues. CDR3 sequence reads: CASGTGYNEQFS. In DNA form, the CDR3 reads TGTGCTAGTGGTACAGGTTACAATGAGCAGTTCTCC.

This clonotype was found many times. Here the CDR3 reads CASSLGRASEETQYF. The CDR3 coding sequence is TGTGCCAGCAGCTTAGGTCGGGCTAGCGAAGAGACCCAGTACTTC. This rearrangement joins TRBV7-2 to TRBJ2-5; TRBD2 is a possible D gene (6 bases). Trimming took off 1 base at V and 3 bases at J, with 12 bases between the two ends. The CDR3 spans 15 residues. Germline CDR1 reads SGHTA; CDR2 reads FQGNSA.

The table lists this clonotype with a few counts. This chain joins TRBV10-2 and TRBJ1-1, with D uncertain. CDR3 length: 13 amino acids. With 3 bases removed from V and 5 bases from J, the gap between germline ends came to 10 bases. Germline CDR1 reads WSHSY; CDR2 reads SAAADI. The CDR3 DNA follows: TGCGCCAGCAGTGATACAGTGGCAACTGAAGCTTTCTTT. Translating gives CASSDTVATEAFF.

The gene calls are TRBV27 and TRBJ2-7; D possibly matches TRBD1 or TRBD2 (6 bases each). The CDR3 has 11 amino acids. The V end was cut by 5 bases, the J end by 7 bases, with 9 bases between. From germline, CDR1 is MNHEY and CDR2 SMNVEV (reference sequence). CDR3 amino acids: CASSGGREQYV. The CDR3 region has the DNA TGTGCCAGCAGTGGGGGGCGGGAGCAGTACGTC.

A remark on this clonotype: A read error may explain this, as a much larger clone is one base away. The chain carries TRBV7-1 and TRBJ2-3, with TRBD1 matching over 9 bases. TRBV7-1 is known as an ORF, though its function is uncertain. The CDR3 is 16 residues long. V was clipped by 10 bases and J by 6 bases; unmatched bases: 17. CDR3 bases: TGTGCCAACAGGCACCCGGGACAGGGTCCTCGGGATACGCAGTATTTT. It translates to CANRHPGQGPRDTQYF.